The entry below describes one T cell receptor (beta chain). What it binds is not known. This entry comes from a study of identical twins. General study points: Low generation probability was overrepresented in out-of-frame alpha sequences shared by twins. Cross-sectional statistics underpinned the conclusions; the same donors were not followed. Zero-insertion findings could be partly confounded by invariant cells (MAIT and iNKT cells).

MiXCR, run by TCRdb on the 5' RACE reads, gives a single entry per CDR3 protein. Of about 570,000 distinct CDR3 sequences in the sample, more than 9% were seen once. Germline V gene sequence: CDR1 MNHEY, CDR2 SMNVEV (reference sequence). This CDR3 is built from 14 residues. V shed 2 bases, J shed 3 bases, and the junction held 3 bases outside the gene matches. These data are also associated with another study on yellow fever vaccine responses in identical twins.

This rearrangement joins TRBV27 to TRBJ2-7; TRBD1 aligns across 8 bases. This receptor was obtained from a woman younger than 30 in good health. Sequencing was done on a sample of PBMCs. CDR3 bases: TGTGCCAGCAGTTTAGGGACAGGACACTACGAGCAGTACTTC. Translating it yields CASSLGTGHYEQYF.